These 24 T cell receptor beta chains were all obtained from the same sample, sequenced in a study of blood T cell repertoires in COVID-19. TCRdb's copy holds only in-frame clones and misses some; the assay was immunoSEQ multiplex PCR. The table has 250,000 to 350,000 clones, around four fifths seen once. Sequences were obtained from peripheral blood. Receptor source: a woman aged 45-65 years with acute or convalescent COVID-19.

V and J are TRBV10-2 and TRBJ2-5, with D perhaps TRBD1 (6 bases). The length of the CDR3 is 15 residues. V was shortened by 3 bases and J by 2 bases, with 13 bases between the two germline ends. Germline CDR1 WSHSY, CDR2 SAAADI. The CDR3 coding sequence is TGCGCCAGCAGTGAAGTATTTGGACAGCAAGAGACCCAGTACTTC. This sequence encodes CASSEVFGQQETQYF.

The chain has TRBV6-5 and TRBJ2-2; D not resolved. This CDR3 comprises 12 residues. From germline, CDR1 is MNHEY and CDR2 SVGAGI. V was clipped by 8 bases and J by 7 bases, with 11 bases between them. CDR3 DNA sequence: TGTGCCAGCCAGGCCCCACTCGGGGAGCTGTTTTTT. Amino acids: CASQAPLGELFF.

CDR3 region: CASSLGEGVETQYF. CDR3 DNA sequence: TGTGCCAGCAGCTTAGGAGAGGGCGTGGAGACCCAGTACTTC. This chain links TRBV11-3 with TRBJ2-5, with D perhaps matching TRBD2 (5 bases). CDR1 and CDR2 (germline): SGHNT, YENEEA. Trimming pared 1 base from V and 5 bases from J, leaving 11 bases between. The CDR3 has 14 residues.

This clone was observed a few times. The rearrangement uses TRBV4-1 and TRBJ2-1, with 11 positions matching TRBD2. The germline gives CDR1 MGHRA, CDR2 YSYEKL. The trim removed 3 bases at V and 4 bases at J, leaving 8 bases unmatched. CDR3 length: 17 amino acids. CDR3 DNA sequence: TGCGCCAGCAGCCAGGAGGGACTAGCGGACAAATACAATGAGCAGTTCTTC. It codes for CASSQEGLADKYNEQFF.

V usage is TRBV7-6 and J usage is TRBJ2-5; D may be TRBD1 (6 bases). Looked up from germline, CDR1 is SGHVS and CDR2 is FNYEAQ. V was clipped by 5 bases and J by 5 bases, with 12 bases between them. There are 13 residues in the CDR3. CDR3 sequence: CASSQGSRETQYF. CDR3 DNA sequence: TGTGCCAGCAGCCAGGGGTCGAGGGAGACCCAGTACTTC.

This clone was observed a single time. The gene calls are TRBV5-1 and TRBJ1-2, with TRBD1 identical over 10 bases. The J segment lost 7 bases and the V segment lost 3 bases, leaving 12 bases of the junction unmatched. The germline CDR1 and CDR2 sequences are SGHRS and YFSETQ. CDR3 length: 16 residues. CDR3 region: CASSSVTSTGGGGYTF. The DNA of the CDR3 is TGCGCCAGCAGCTCGGTTACTTCGACAGGGGGCGGTGGCTACACCTTC.

The rearrangement uses TRBV7-2 and TRBJ2-2; 9 nucleotides agree with TRBD1. Trimming at V came to 5 bases and at J to 4 bases, leaving 8 bases not matched to a gene. The germline V gene has CDR1 SGHTA and CDR2 FQGNSA. There are 16 residues in the CDR3. As DNA, the CDR3 is TGTGCCAGCAGCCCTTACAGGGGGCTGGTCACCGGGGAGCTGTTTTTT. Its protein is CASSPYRGLVTGELFF.

J is TRBJ2-1 and V is TRBV4-3; 13 bases fit TRBD2. This CDR3 has 16 amino acids. Germline CDR1 and CDR2: LGHNA and YSLEER. The junction had 6 bases not matched to a gene; V was cut back by 1 base and J by 9 bases. CDR3 protein: CASSQGGTSGATEQFF. The CDR3 bases are TGCGCCAGCAGCCAAGGCGGGACTAGCGGGGCGACTGAGCAGTTCTTC.

The J gene is TRBJ1-4, the V gene TRBV29-1, with D perhaps TRBD1 (6 bases). V shed 3 bases and J shed 1 base, with 9 bases lying between them. The CDR3 runs 14 residues. Germline lookup yields CDR1 SQVTM and CDR2 ANQGSEA. CDR3 region: CSVDEGVTNEKLFF. The CDR3 coding sequence is TGCAGCGTTGACGAGGGGGTAACTAATGAAAAACTGTTTTTT.

This chain links TRBV7-8 with TRBJ2-5, with D hard to call. Trimming took 4 bases from V and 2 from J, leaving 11 bases between them. Germline-derived CDR1 and CDR2 are SGHVS and FQNEAQ. The CDR3 runs to 14 residues. The CDR3 coding sequence is TGTGCCAGCAGCTCCTCCCTCCTACAAGAGACCCAGTACTTC. Its protein is CASSSSLLQETQYF.

There are a few counts of this clone. The chain employs TRBV2 and TRBJ2-7, with a tentative D call TRBD2 (5 bases). Trimming took off 8 bases at V and 3 bases at J, with 14 bases between the two ends. CDR3 length equals 13 residues. Per germline, CDR1 SNHLY and CDR2 FYNNEI. Here the CDR3 reads CASSGVTLYEQYV. In DNA form, the CDR3 reads TGTGCCAGCTCCGGGGTGACGCTCTACGAGCAGTACGTC.

The V and J genes are TRBV27 and TRBJ1-2; D uncertain. The CDR3 has 13 amino acids. Germline V gene lookup returns CDR1 MNHEY and CDR2 SMNVEV (reference sequence). V was shortened by 6 bases and J by 5 bases, with 13 bases between the two germline ends. For the CDR3, the DNA is TGTGCCAGCAGCCGAACCGCGGAGTATGGCTACACCTTC. Its protein is CASSRTAEYGYTF.

The V and J genes are TRBV6-4 and TRBJ1-1; D may be TRBD1 (6 bases). The CDR3 has 16 amino acids. Trimming stripped 2 bases from V and 0 bases from J, with 13 bases between. CDR1 is MRHNA, CDR2 SNTAGT, per germline. Here the CDR3 reads CASSDHRQAVNTEAFF. As DNA, the CDR3 is TGTGCCAGCAGTGACCATAGACAGGCCGTGAACACTGAAGCTTTCTTT.

The chain employs TRBV27 and TRBJ2-3, with 8 positions matching TRBD1. Trimming at V came to 5 bases and at J to 4 bases, leaving 11 bases not matched to a gene. The germline gives CDR1 MNHEY, CDR2 SMNVEV (reference sequence). The CDR3 covers 16 residues. The CDR3 nucleotides are TGTGCCAGCAGTCTCAGGGGGCGCGTCTATGCAGATACGCAGTATTTT. Translated: CASSLRGRVYADTQYF.

The chain carries TRBV30 and TRBJ2-7, with a tentative D call TRBD2 (5 bases). CDR3 length: 12 amino acids. Germline loops: CDR1 GTSNPN, CDR2 SVGIG (reference sequence). V was cut by 1 base and J by 4 bases, with 8 bases left in between. In DNA form, the CDR3 reads TGTGCCTGGAGTGAAGGAGGATACGAGCAGTACGTC. Its protein is CAWSEGGYEQYV.

This clone was counted a single time. The chain uses TRBV25-1 and TRBJ2-1; 12 bases match TRBD2. With V trimmed by 2 bases and J by 7 bases, 6 bases remained unmatched. The germline CDR1 and CDR2 sequences are MGHDK and SYGVNS. The CDR3 is 16 residues long. The CDR3 nucleotides are TGTGCCAGCAGTGAAGGAGGGACTAGCGGGTCAAATGAGCAGTTCTTC. This gives the protein CASSEGGTSGSNEQFF.

The rearrangement links TRBV18 to TRBJ2-1; 10 positions match TRBD2. Looked up from germline, CDR1 is KGHSH and CDR2 is LQKENI. Losses at the gene ends were 1 base for V and 1 base for J; bases not matched to a gene: 4. This CDR3 has 17 residues. The CDR3 DNA sequence: TGTGCCAGCTCACCACGAAGCGGGGGGGCTTCCTACAATGAGCAGTTCTTC. Amino acids: CASSPRSGGASYNEQFF.

The rearrangement links TRBV5-1 to TRBJ1-2, with TRBD1 matching over 8 bases. The CDR3 extends over 13 amino acids. Germline values: CDR1 SGHRS, CDR2 YFSETQ. Trimming removed 8 bases from V and 4 bases from J; junction bases left unmatched: 7. In nucleotides, the CDR3 is TGCGCCAGTGGGACAGGACTCTTCTATGGCTACACCTTC. Encoded protein: CASGTGLFYGYTF.

The chain joins TRBV7-9 to TRBJ1-1; possible D gene TRBD1, 5 bases. The V and J ends lost 5 bases and 3 bases respectively, with 13 bases between them. This CDR3 contains 14 residues. Germline assignment: CDR1 SEHNR and CDR2 FQNEAQ (reference sequence). DNA for the CDR3: TGTGCCAGCAGCCCACTGACAGCCTACACTGAAGCTTTCTTT. Encoded protein: CASSPLTAYTEAFF.

This clone was counted once. The CDR3 DNA sequence: TGTGCCAGCAGCGAGACGGGACAGGGGGCTCGAGATACGCAGTATTTT. Translated: CASSETGQGARDTQYF. The chain couples TRBV7-3 to TRBJ2-3; 12 bases align to TRBD1. V was pared by 5 bases and J by 5 bases, with 8 bases of the junction left unmatched. Germline V gives CDR1 SGHTA, CDR2 FQGTGA. The CDR3 consists of 16 residues.

The J gene is TRBJ2-1, the V gene TRBV9; possible D gene TRBD2, 7 bases. Trimming took 4 bases from V and 6 from J, leaving 14 bases between them. Per germline, CDR1 SGDLS and CDR2 YYNGEE. CDR3 length equals 14 residues. The CDR3 DNA follows: TGTGCCAGCAGCCCGACAGGACTAGGCAATGAGCAGTTCTTC. It yields the protein CASSPTGLGNEQFF.

The chain couples TRBV28 to TRBJ1-3, with TRBD1 identical over 9 bases. There are 14 residues in the CDR3. Trimming removed 5 bases from V and 4 bases from J; junction bases left unmatched: 3. In germline, CDR1 is MDHEN, CDR2 SYDVKM. As DNA, the CDR3 is TGTGCCAGCAGTGGCGGGACAGGGGGAAACACCATATATTTT. Amino acid sequence: CASSGGTGGNTIYF.

The CDR3 DNA reads as TGCAGTGCCGAGTGGGAGACCCAGTACTTC. Protein sequence: CSAEWETQYF. The chain links TRBV20-1 to TRBJ2-5; no definite D call. The V gene's germline CDR1 is DFQATT and CDR2 SNEGSKA (reference sequence). This CDR3 has 10 residues. Trimming cost V 6 bases and J 5 bases, with 7 bases left between them.

The chain couples TRBV5-1 to TRBJ1-4; D unclear. The CDR3 contains 15 residues. Trimming removed 4 bases at V and 0 bases at J, with 10 bases between. Germline V lookup: CDR1 SGHRS, CDR2 YFSETQ. The CDR3 reads CASSRGGATNEKLFF. DNA for the CDR3: TGCGCCAGCAGCCGCGGAGGCGCAACTAATGAAAAACTGTTTTTT.